This TCR beta chain was recovered during a study of blood T cell repertoires in COVID-19. Study background: In each case, the material was cDNA or gDNA derived from T cells, B-cell-depleted T cells, or PBMCs.

The CDR3 has 14 residues. Germline assignment: CDR1 MDHEN and CDR2 SYDVKM. Trimming took off 8 bases at V and 4 bases at J, with 17 bases between the two ends. Those enrolled, adults aged 18 to 89 years, came from about two dozen US areas. This table comes from immunoSEQ multiplex PCR, and its TCRdb copy is limited to in-frame clones, with some not included. The table records 150,000 or so clones, approximately 88% of them present only once. The clonotype originates from a man aged 65-85 years who had been exposed to COVID-19. The chain joins TRBV28 to TRBJ1-2; TRBD1 might be the D (5 bases). The sample taken for sequencing was PBMCs or T cells enriched from blood (not recorded which). As DNA, the CDR3 is TGTGCCAGCCGGTCTGACGGACAAGGCTATGGCTACACCTTC. It translates to CASRSDGQGYGYTF.